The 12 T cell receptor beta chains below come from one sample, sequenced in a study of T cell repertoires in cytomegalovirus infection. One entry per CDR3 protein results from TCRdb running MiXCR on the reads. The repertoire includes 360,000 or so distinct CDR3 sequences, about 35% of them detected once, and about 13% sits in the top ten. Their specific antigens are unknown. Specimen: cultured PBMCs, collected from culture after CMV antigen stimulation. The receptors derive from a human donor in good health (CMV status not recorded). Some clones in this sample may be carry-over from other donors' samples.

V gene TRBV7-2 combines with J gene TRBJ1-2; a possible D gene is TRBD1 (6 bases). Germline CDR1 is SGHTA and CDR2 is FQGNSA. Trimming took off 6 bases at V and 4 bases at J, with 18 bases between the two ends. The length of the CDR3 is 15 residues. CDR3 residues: CASSPTQGKGYGYTF. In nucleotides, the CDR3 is TGTGCCAGCAGTCCCACACAGGGAAAGGGCTATGGCTACACCTTC. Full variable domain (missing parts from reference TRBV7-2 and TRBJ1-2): GAGVSQSPSNKVTEKGKDVELRCDPISGHTALYWYRQSLGQGLEFLIYFQGNSAPDKSGLPSDRFSAERTGGSVSTLTIQRTQQEDSAVYLCASSPTQGKGYGYTFGSGTRLTVV.

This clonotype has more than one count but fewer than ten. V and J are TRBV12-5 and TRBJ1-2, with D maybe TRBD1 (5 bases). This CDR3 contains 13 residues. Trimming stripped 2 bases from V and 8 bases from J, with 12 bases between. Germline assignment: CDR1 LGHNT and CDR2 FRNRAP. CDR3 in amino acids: CASGLSQGEGYTF. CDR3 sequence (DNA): TGTGCTAGTGGTTTGTCGCAGGGTGAGGGCTACACCTTC.

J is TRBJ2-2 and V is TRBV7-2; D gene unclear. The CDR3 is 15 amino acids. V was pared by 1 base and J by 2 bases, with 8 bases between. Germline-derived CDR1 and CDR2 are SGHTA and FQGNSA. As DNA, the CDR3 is TGTGCCAGCAGCTTAGGCCCTCTTAACACCGGGGAGCTGTTTTTT. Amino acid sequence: CASSLGPLNTGELFF. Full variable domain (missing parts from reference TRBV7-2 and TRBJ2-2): GAGVSQSPSNKVTEKGKDVELRCDPISGHTALYWYRQSLGQGLEFLIYFQGNSAPDKSGLPSDRFSAERTGGSVSTLTIQRTQQEDSAVYLCASSLGPLNTGELFFGEGSRLTVL.

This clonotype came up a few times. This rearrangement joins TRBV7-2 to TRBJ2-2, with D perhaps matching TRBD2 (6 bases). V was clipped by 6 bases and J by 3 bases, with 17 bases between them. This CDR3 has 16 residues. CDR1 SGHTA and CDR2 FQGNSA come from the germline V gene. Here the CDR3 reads CASRLSPGLDTGELFF. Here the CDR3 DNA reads TGTGCCAGCAGATTGAGCCCGGGACTCGACACCGGGGAGCTGTTTTTT.

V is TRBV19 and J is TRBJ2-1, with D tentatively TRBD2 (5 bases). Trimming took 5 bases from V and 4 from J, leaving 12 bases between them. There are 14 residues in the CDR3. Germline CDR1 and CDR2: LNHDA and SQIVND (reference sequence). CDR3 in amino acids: CASSESGYYNEQFF. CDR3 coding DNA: TGTGCCAGTAGTGAGAGCGGTTATTACAATGAGCAGTTCTTC.

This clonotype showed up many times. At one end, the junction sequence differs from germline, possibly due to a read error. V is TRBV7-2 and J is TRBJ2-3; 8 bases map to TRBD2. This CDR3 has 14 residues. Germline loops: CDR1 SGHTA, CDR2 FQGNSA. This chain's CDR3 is CASRLAGSVDTQYF. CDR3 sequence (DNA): TGTGCCAGCAGATTAGCGGGATCGGTAGATACGCAGTATTTT.

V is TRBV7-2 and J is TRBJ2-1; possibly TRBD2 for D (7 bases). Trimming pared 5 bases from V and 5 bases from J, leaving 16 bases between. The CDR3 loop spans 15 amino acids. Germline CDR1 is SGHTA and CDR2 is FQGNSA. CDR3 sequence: CASSQRGTTNNEQFF. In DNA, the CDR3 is TGTGCCAGCAGCCAAAGGGGGACTACCAACAATGAGCAGTTCTTC.

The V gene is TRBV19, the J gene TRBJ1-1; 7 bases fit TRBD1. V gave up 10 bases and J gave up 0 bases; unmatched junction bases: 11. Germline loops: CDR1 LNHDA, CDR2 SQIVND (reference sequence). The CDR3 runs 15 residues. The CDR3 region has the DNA TGTGCCACCTCGGACAGGTCCTTCATGAACACTGAAGCTTTCTTT. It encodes CATSDRSFMNTEAFF.

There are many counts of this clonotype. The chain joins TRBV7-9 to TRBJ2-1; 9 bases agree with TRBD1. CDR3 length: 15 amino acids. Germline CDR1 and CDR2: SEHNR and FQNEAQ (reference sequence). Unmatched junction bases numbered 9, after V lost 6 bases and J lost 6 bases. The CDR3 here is CASRTPGQGGNEQFF. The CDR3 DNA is TGTGCCAGCAGAACTCCGGGACAGGGTGGCAATGAGCAGTTCTTC. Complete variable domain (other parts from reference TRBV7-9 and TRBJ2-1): DTGVSQNPRHKITKRGQNVTFRCDPISEHNRLYWYRQTLGQGPEFLTYFQNEAQLEKSRLLSDRFSAERPKGSFSTLEIQRTEQGDSAMYLCASRTPGQGGNEQFFGPGTRLTVL.

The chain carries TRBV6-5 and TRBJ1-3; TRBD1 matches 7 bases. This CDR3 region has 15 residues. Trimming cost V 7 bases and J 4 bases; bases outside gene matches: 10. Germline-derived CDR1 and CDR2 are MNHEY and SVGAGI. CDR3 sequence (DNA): TGTGCCAGCAAAAAAGACAGGGTTCTCGGAAACACCATATATTTT. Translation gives CASKKDRVLGNTIYF.

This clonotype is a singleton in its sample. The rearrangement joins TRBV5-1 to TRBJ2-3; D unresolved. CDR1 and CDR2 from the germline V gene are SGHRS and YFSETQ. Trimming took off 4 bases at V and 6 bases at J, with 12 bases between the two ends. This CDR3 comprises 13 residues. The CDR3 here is CASSHRLRDTQYF. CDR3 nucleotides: TGCGCCAGCAGCCACCGTCTAAGGGATACGCAGTATTTT.

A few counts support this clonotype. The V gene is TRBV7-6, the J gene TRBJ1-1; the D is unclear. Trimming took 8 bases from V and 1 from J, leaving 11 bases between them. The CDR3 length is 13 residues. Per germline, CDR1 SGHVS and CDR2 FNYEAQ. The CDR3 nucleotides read TGTGCCAGCGATGGGATATGGAACACTGAAGCTTTCTTT. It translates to CASDGIWNTEAFF.